One sample yielded the 19 T cell receptor beta chains listed below, sequenced in a study of shared clonotypes between healthy human individuals. TCRdb's table, derived via immunoSEQ multiplex PCR, lists solely in-frame clones and lacks some. The sample yields roughly 2,000,000 clones, roughly 93% seen once. CD8 cells regarded as naive lacked CD45RO, were positively chosen for CCR7, and omitted terminally differentiated effector memory CD45RA+ cells. The sequenced material came from naive CD8+ T cells from PBMCs. These receptors were collected from a man between 18 and 35 years old in good health. Some clones in this sample may be carry-over from other donors' samples.

This clone was observed a few times. The chain combines TRBV4-1 with TRBJ1-1; the D is unclear. Germline assignment: CDR1 MGHRA and CDR2 YSYEKL. This CDR3 is 16 amino acids long. Trimming took 1 base from V and 0 from J, leaving 12 bases between them. The CDR3 spells CASSQGYGVMNTEAFF. CDR3 coding DNA: TGCGCCAGCAGCCAAGGGTACGGGGTCATGAACACTGAAGCTTTCTTT.

About this clone itself: The same CDR3 arises from other DNA sequences in this sample as well. The CDR3 is CASSYGGGTYEQYF. The CDR3 coding sequence is TGTGCCAGCAGTTACGGTGGGGGAACTTACGAGCAGTACTTC. The chain employs TRBV6-5 and TRBJ2-7; D might be TRBD1 or TRBD2, each matching 5 bases. The CDR3 covers 14 residues. Germline CDR1 MNHEY, CDR2 SVGAGI. The ends were cut back, 2 bases at V and 4 bases at J, with 12 bases in the middle.

The gene calls are TRBV11-2 and TRBJ2-5, with 9 bases matching TRBD1. This CDR3 comprises 16 residues. Germline V gene data show CDR1 as SGHAT and CDR2 as FQNNGV. V lost 7 bases, J lost 5 bases, and 14 bases stayed unmatched. Written as DNA, the CDR3 is TGTGCCAGCACCCAGAAGACAGGGGGATGGTGGGAGACCCAGTACTTC. Its protein product is CASTQKTGGWWETQYF.

The chain combines TRBV27 with TRBJ1-1; TRBD1 matches 8 bases. V dropped 5 bases and J dropped 1; count of bases not matched to a gene: 12. Looked up from germline, CDR1 is MNHEY and CDR2 is SMNVEV (reference sequence). The CDR3 contains 17 residues. The CDR3 nucleotides read TGTGCCAGCAGTCCCCTAGATGTGACAGGGGCGAACACTGAAGCTTTCTTT. Translating gives CASSPLDVTGANTEAFF.

V and J are TRBV27 and TRBJ2-3; 8 nucleotides agree with TRBD1. Germline V lookup: CDR1 MNHEY, CDR2 SMNVEV (reference sequence). Trimming removed 4 bases from V and 2 bases from J; junction bases left unmatched: 11. The CDR3 covers 17 residues. Here the CDR3 DNA reads TGTGCCAGCAGTTCACCAGGGACAGGATCTTCCACAGATACGCAGTATTTT. It specifies CASSSPGTGSSTDTQYF.

The chain joins TRBV15 to TRBJ2-2, with D perhaps being TRBD1 or TRBD2 (5 bases each). The V gene lost 0 bases and the J gene lost 7 bases, with 15 bases spanning the gap. The V gene's germline CDR1 is LNHNV and CDR2 YYDKDF (reference sequence). The CDR3 contains 16 residues. The CDR3 DNA is TGTGCCACCAGCAGAGACTTGGGGGTCGGAAGCGGGGAGCTGTTTTTT. This encodes CATSRDLGVGSGELFF.

The chain employs TRBV29-1 and TRBJ2-7; 13 bases align to TRBD2. The CDR3 sequence is 14 residues long. J gave up 7 bases and V 6 bases, and 9 bases lay outside the gene matches. Germline loops: CDR1 SQVTM, CDR2 ANQGSEA. The CDR3 DNA reads TGCAGCGTAAGGGGACTAGCGGGAAGGGGTGAGCAGTACTTC. It yields the protein CSVRGLAGRGEQYF.

V is TRBV4-1 and J is TRBJ2-1, with 9 bases lining up with TRBD2. The CDR3 sequence is 16 residues long. V gave up 3 bases and J gave up 1 base; unmatched junction bases: 4. Germline V CDR1 and CDR2: MGHRA, YSYEKL. The CDR3 reads CASSHRLAASYNEQFF. The CDR3 region has the DNA TGCGCCAGCAGCCATCGACTAGCGGCTTCCTACAATGAGCAGTTCTTC.

V and J are TRBV5-1 and TRBJ2-7; possibly TRBD2 for D (5 bases). Trimming took 4 bases from V and 2 from J, leaving 13 bases between them. Germline assignment: CDR1 SGHRS and CDR2 YFSETQ. The CDR3 is made up of 14 amino acids. This chain's CDR3 is CASSTDPGAYEQYF. The DNA of the CDR3 is TGCGCCAGCAGCACGGACCCCGGGGCCTACGAGCAGTACTTC.

CDR3 region: CASSLDRDWHYEQYF. For the CDR3, the DNA is TGCGCCAGCAGCTTGGACCGGGACTGGCACTACGAGCAGTACTTC. The chain carries TRBV5-1 and TRBJ2-7; possibly TRBD2 for D (6 bases). The CDR3 covers 15 residues. V was pared by 0 bases and J by 3 bases, with 13 bases between. Germline V CDR1 and CDR2: SGHRS, YFSETQ.

The J gene is TRBJ2-7, the V gene TRBV2; TRBD2 agrees at 9 bases. The CDR3 consists of 15 residues. J was trimmed by 2 bases and V by 3 bases; bases with no gene match: 5. Germline loops: CDR1 SNHLY, CDR2 FYNNEI. The CDR3 sequence: CASSDGLAYTYEQYF. The CDR3 nucleotides are TGTGCCAGCAGTGATGGACTAGCGTATACCTACGAGCAGTACTTC.

V is TRBV15 and J is TRBJ2-1; the match to TRBD1 covers 10 bases. CDR1 is LNHNV and CDR2 is YYDKDF in the germline V gene (reference sequence). The CDR3 has 18 residues. J was trimmed by 8 bases and V by 0 bases; bases with no gene match: 13. CDR3 nucleotide sequence: TGTGCCACCAGCAGAGAAGGCGGTAGAGGGACAGGGGAAGATGAGCAGTTCTTC. Protein sequence: CATSREGGRGTGEDEQFF.

The chain combines TRBV6-5 with TRBJ1-4, with D unclear. V lost 10 bases and J 8 bases, leaving 11 bases between the germline ends. CDR3 length equals 11 residues. Germline V gene lookup returns CDR1 MNHEY and CDR2 SVGAGI. The CDR3 DNA follows: TGTGCCACTAGCTACCGAGAAAAACTGTTTTTT. Translated, it gives CATSYREKLFF.

The chain has TRBV15 and TRBJ1-1, with D hard to call. Trimming took off 0 bases at V and 1 base at J, with 6 bases between the two ends. The CDR3 extends over 14 amino acids. Germline values: CDR1 LNHNV, CDR2 YYDKDF (reference sequence). The CDR3 nucleotides are TGTGCCACCAGCAGAGATCTGAAGAACACTGAAGCTTTCTTT. It codes for CATSRDLKNTEAFF.

The chain employs TRBV11-2 and TRBJ2-7, with D perhaps being TRBD1 or TRBD2 (5 bases each). The germline V gene encodes CDR1 SGHAT and CDR2 FQNNGV. The CDR3 has 16 residues. V lost 3 bases to trimming and J lost 0 bases, with 15 bases between them. CDR3 DNA sequence: TGTGCCAGCAGCTTTTCCCGGGGCCGGTCCTCCTACGAGCAGTACTTC. As protein: CASSFSRGRSSYEQYF.

J is TRBJ1-2 and V is TRBV29-1; TRBD1 matches 8 bases. Germline loops: CDR1 SQVTM, CDR2 ANQGSEA. V was pared by 4 bases and J by 2 bases, with 15 bases of the junction left unmatched. The CDR3 sequence is 17 residues long. CDR3: CSVANLNVRGLNYGYTF. CDR3 DNA: TGCAGCGTTGCGAACCTAAACGTCAGGGGGCTCAACTATGGCTACACCTTC.

For the CDR3, the DNA is TGTGCCAGCGAAGACCGAGATACGCAGTATTTT. This sequence encodes CASEDRDTQYF. The chain couples TRBV28 to TRBJ2-3, with D unresolved. The CDR3 spans 11 residues. Between the trimmed V and J ends, which lost 8 bases and 5 bases, there was a span of 8 bases. The germline CDR1 and CDR2 sequences are MDHEN and SYDVKM. Using reference TRBV28 and TRBJ2-3 for the parts outside the CDR3, the full variable domain is DVKVTQSSRYLVKRTGEKVFLECVQDMDHENMFWYRQDPGLGLRLIYFSYDVKMKEKGDIPEGYSVSREKKERFSLILESASTNQTSMYLCASEDRDTQYFGPGTRLTVL.

The chain has TRBV7-8 and TRBJ2-1, with D possibly TRBD1 on 6 matching bases. CDR3 length: 15 amino acids. Trimming took 1 base from V and 10 from J, leaving 17 bases between them. The germline V gene has CDR1 SGHVS and CDR2 FQNEAQ. CDR3 in DNA: TGTGCCAGCAGCTTAGAGATAGGGGGTAGGAGGGAGCAGTTCTTC. Amino acids: CASSLEIGGRREQFF.

The rearrangement links TRBV28 to TRBJ1-1; TRBD1 might be the D (6 bases). Germline CDR1 MDHEN, CDR2 SYDVKM. This CDR3 has 16 residues. Deletions cut 7 bases from V and 4 bases from J, with 22 bases between. The CDR3 DNA reads as TGTGCCAGCAACGGTCGGGGGCTCGGGTGGGGCACTGAAGCTTTCTTT. Translation: CASNGRGLGWGTEAFF.